The 4 T cell receptor beta chains presented below share a single source sample, sequenced in a study of cytomegalovirus exposure and HLA in healthy donors. 13 Jbeta primers and 60 Vbeta primers were used for the PCR. TCRdb's table, derived via immunoSEQ multiplex PCR, lists solely in-frame clones and lacks some. The sample contains 81,000 or so clones, 62% of which appear only once. Sequencing input: PBMCs. Source of these receptors: a woman between 25 and 40 years old in good health and CMV-seropositive.

The J gene is TRBJ1-3, the V gene TRBV18; tentative D call: TRBD1 (6 bases). The CDR3 contains 15 residues. Trimming took off 3 bases at V and 4 bases at J, with 13 bases between the two ends. CDR1 is KGHSH and CDR2 is LQKENI in the germline V gene. The CDR3 DNA follows: TGTGCCAGCTCACCGCCAGGGACAATCGGAAACACCATATATTTT. This translates into CASSPPGTIGNTIYF.

The chain has TRBV10-1 and TRBJ2-4; 9 bases map to TRBD1. V lost 2 bases to trimming and J lost 7 bases; unmatched junction nucleotides: 3. Germline values: CDR1 WNHNN, CDR2 SYGVQD (reference sequence). The CDR3 runs 14 residues. CDR3 protein: CASSERTGANIQYF. CDR3 DNA sequence: TGCGCCAGCAGTGAGCGGACAGGGGCGAACATTCAGTACTTC.

The chain employs TRBV7-9 and TRBJ1-1; D is unresolved. Trimming removed 1 base at V and 5 bases at J, with 8 bases between. Germline CDR1 and CDR2: SEHNR and FQNEAQ (reference sequence). The CDR3 is 13 residues long. CDR3 DNA: TGTGCCAGCAGCTTAGGGTCGCAGACTGAAGCTTTCTTT. It translates to CASSLGSQTEAFF.

The rearrangement links TRBV7-6 to TRBJ1-1; no clear D gene. The germline CDR1 and CDR2 sequences are SGHVS and FNYEAQ. This CDR3 comprises 15 residues. Deletions cut 5 bases from V and 1 base from J, with 14 bases between. The chain's CDR3 is CASSPGWGANTEAFF. The CDR3 DNA reads TGTGCCAGCAGCCCGGGCTGGGGAGCGAACACTGAAGCTTTCTTT.